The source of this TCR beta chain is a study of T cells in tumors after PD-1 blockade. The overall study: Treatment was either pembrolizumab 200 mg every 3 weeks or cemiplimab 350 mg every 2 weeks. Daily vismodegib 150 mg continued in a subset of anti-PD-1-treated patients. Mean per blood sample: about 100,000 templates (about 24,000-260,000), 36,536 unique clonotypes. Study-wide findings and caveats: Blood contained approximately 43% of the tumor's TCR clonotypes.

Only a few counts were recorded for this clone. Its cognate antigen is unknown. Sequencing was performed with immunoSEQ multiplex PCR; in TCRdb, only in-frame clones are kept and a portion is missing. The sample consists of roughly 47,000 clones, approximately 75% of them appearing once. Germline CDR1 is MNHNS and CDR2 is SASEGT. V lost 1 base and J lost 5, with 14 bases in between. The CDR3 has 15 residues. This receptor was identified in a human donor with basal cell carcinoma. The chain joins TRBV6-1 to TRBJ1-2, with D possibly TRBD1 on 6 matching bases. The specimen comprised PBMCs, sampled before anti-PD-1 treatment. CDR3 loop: CASSEGPGTNYGYTF. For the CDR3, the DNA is TGTGCCAGCAGTGAAGGTCCAGGGACAAATTATGGCTACACCTTC.